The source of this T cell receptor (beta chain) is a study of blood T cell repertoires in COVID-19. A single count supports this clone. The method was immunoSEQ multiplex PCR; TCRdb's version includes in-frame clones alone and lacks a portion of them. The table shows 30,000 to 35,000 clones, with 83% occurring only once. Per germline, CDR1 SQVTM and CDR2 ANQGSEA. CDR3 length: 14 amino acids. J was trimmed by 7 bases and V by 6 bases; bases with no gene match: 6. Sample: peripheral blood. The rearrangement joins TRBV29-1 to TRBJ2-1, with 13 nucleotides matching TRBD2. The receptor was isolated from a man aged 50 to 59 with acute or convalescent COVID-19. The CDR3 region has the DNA TGCAGCGTATGGACTAGCGGGAGTGGTAATGAGCAGTTCTTC. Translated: CSVWTSGSGNEQFF.